This TCR beta chain stems from a study of post-analysis software for immune sequencing data. About this clonotype: Its matching antigen is unknown.

Trimming left V 5 bases short and J 3 bases short, with 9 bases between. This CDR3 is built from 12 residues. Germline CDR1 is DFQATT and CDR2 is SNEGSKA (reference sequence). TCR beta libraries were prepared from cDNA with unique molecular identifiers. The T cell input of about 0.85 to 10 million gave around 540,000 cDNA molecules. TCRdb ran MiXCR on the PCR reads and lists one entry per CDR3 protein. The table shows about 770,000 distinct CDR3 sequences, with 35% to 55% occurring only once. Study conclusions and caveats: Patients used about 5 TRBV segments, including TRBV5-6, TRBV5-1 and TRBV20-1, more often than controls. Strong co-clustering by F measure was evident for samples that had been prepared in the same batch. Significantly lower normalized Chao1 diversity was seen in multiple sclerosis patients than in controls.

The receptor was derived from a girl aged 10 to 17 with multiple sclerosis. The source material was blood. This chain joins TRBV20-1 and TRBJ2-3; D remains ambiguous. DNA of the CDR3: TGCAGTGCTTTCTTCCCGACAGATACGCAGTATTTT. Encoded protein: CSAFFPTDTQYF.